These 32 T cell receptor beta chains were all obtained from the same sample, sequenced in a study of CD8+ T cells in alopecia areata. Extracted RNA was reverse transcribed into cDNA, the sequencing template. Assay used: immunoSEQ multiplex PCR; TCRdb lists only in-frame clones, some missing. Of 200,000 to 250,000 clones in the sample, more than 50% were seen once. Sequencing input: CD8+ T cells sorted from blood. These receptor sequences come from a human donor in good health.

The rearrangement uses TRBV29-1 and TRBJ2-3, with 7 bases matching TRBD1. Germline V CDR1 and CDR2: SQVTM, ANQGSEA. This CDR3 contains 15 residues. The junction had 8 bases not matched to a gene; V was cut back by 3 bases and J by 2 bases. This CDR3 is CSVEGPGQLTDTQYF. In DNA form, the CDR3 reads TGCAGCGTTGAGGGACCGGGACAGCTCACAGATACGCAGTATTTT.

The rearrangement joins TRBV4-2 to TRBJ1-2; TRBD1 matches 7 bases. J gave up 4 bases and V 3 bases, and 5 bases lay outside the gene matches. Germline values: CDR1 LGHNA, CDR2 YNFKEQ. The CDR3 extends over 14 amino acids. CDR3 residues: CASSQGNRGYGYTF. The CDR3 coding sequence is TGTGCCAGCAGCCAGGGTAACAGGGGCTATGGCTACACCTTC.

The J gene is TRBJ2-3, the V gene TRBV13, with 8 bases that match TRBD2. The CDR3 runs to 15 residues. Germline assignment: CDR1 PRHDT and CDR2 FYEKMQ (reference sequence). J lost 6 bases, V lost 5 bases, and 10 bases had no gene match. The CDR3 DNA sequence: TGTGCCAGCAGCCCGAGCGGGGGCAAGGTGGATACGCAGTATTTT. It codes for CASSPSGGKVDTQYF.

This chain uses TRBV7-2 with TRBJ2-3; TRBD1 is a possible D gene (5 bases). Trimming stripped 6 bases from V and 11 bases from J, with 27 bases between. CDR1 and CDR2 (germline): SGHTA, FQGNSA. The CDR3 spans 16 residues. The CDR3 DNA follows: TGTGCCAGCAGACCATTCGACAGACTCGAAGGTTATCAGCAGTATTTT. It encodes CASRPFDRLEGYQQYF.

The J gene is TRBJ2-5, the V gene TRBV7-2; D tentatively fits TRBD1 or TRBD2 (5 bases each). Trimming stripped 6 bases from V and 5 bases from J, with 16 bases between. This CDR3 has 14 residues. The germline V gene has CDR1 SGHTA and CDR2 FQGNSA. Here the CDR3 DNA reads TGTGCCAGCAGGGGAGAGGGGTTTCAGGAGACCCAGTACTTC. This codes for CASRGEGFQETQYF.

J is TRBJ1-1 and V is TRBV27, with D possibly TRBD1 on 6 matching bases. The CDR3 extends over 14 amino acids. Trimming cost V 0 bases and J 5 bases, with 10 bases left between them. The germline V gene encodes CDR1 MNHEY and CDR2 SMNVEV (reference sequence). CDR3 in amino acids: CASSLSQGSTEAFF. In nucleotides, the CDR3 is TGTGCCAGCAGTTTATCGCAGGGGAGTACTGAAGCTTTCTTT.

The table lists this clone with a few counts. This chain links TRBV6-5 with TRBJ1-1; D gene ambiguous. The CDR3 contains 13 residues. Germline CDR1 and CDR2: MNHEY and SVGAGI. V lost 6 bases and J lost 6, with 14 bases in between. The CDR3, as DNA: TGTGCCAGCAGGGAAATCGAAGCGGCTGAAGCTTTCTTT. Protein product: CASREIEAAEAFF.

This clone was picked up a small number of times. The CDR3 bases are TGTGCCAGCAGTTTTCATAGCAATCAGCCCCAGCATTTT. Translating it yields CASSFHSNQPQHF. The rearrangement uses TRBV27 and TRBJ1-5; unclear D gene. The germline CDR1 and CDR2 sequences are MNHEY and SMNVEV (reference sequence). The CDR3 runs 13 residues. The ends were cut back, 3 bases at V and 0 bases at J, with 3 bases in the middle.

The chain has TRBV5-1 and TRBJ2-7; 7 bases align to TRBD1. Losses at the gene ends were 0 bases for V and 5 bases for J; bases not matched to a gene: 8. Germline CDR1 is SGHRS and CDR2 is YFSETQ. The CDR3 spans 15 residues. In DNA form, the CDR3 reads TGCGCCAGCAGCTTGGCCCCGACAGGGCCCCACGAGCAGTACTTC. Encoded protein: CASSLAPTGPHEQYF.

The chain employs TRBV25-1 and TRBJ2-3; D perhaps matches TRBD1 (5 bases). CDR1 and CDR2 from the germline V gene are MGHDK and SYGVNS. With 1 base removed from V and 2 bases from J, the gap between germline ends came to 10 bases. There are 15 residues in the CDR3. For the CDR3, the DNA is TGTGCCAGCAGTGAATCCGTGACAGTCACAGATACGCAGTATTTT. This encodes CASSESVTVTDTQYF.

V is TRBV9 and J is TRBJ2-1; no definite D call. CDR1 is SGDLS, CDR2 YYNGEE, per germline. This CDR3 is 13 amino acids long. Trimming shortened V by 5 bases and J by 1 base, and 7 bases separated the two germline ends. CDR3 region: CASSGNSYNEQFF. For the CDR3, the DNA is TGTGCCAGCAGTGGGAATTCCTACAATGAGCAGTTCTTC.

CDR3 DNA sequence: TGTGCCAGCAGCAAGTCGACAGGGGGTACCTCCTCCTACGAGCAGTACTTC. Encoded protein: CASSKSTGGTSSYEQYF. The J gene is TRBJ2-7, the V gene TRBV11-2; 9 nucleotides align to TRBD1. Germline loops: CDR1 SGHAT, CDR2 FQNNGV. J gave up 0 bases and V 5 bases, and 11 bases lay outside the gene matches. The CDR3 length is 17 residues.

With respect to this clone: Other nucleotide sequences from this sample produce the same CDR3. The CDR3 sequence: CASSVSGANVLTF. CDR3 DNA: TGTGCCAGCAGCGTCTCTGGGGCCAACGTCCTGACTTTC. V and J are TRBV9 and TRBJ2-6; no definite D call. The CDR3 is made up of 13 amino acids. Germline CDR1 is SGDLS and CDR2 is YYNGEE. Trimming took off 2 bases at V and 0 bases at J, with 0 bases between the two ends.

The V call is TRBV30, the J call TRBJ2-7; D possibly corresponds to TRBD1 (5 bases). Germline assignment: CDR1 GTSNPN and CDR2 SVGIG (reference sequence). Trimming took 1 base from V and 7 from J, leaving 11 bases between them. The CDR3 extends over 12 amino acids. CDR3 DNA sequence: TGTGCCTGGAGTGGGGCACAGGAGGAGCAGTACTTC. Translated: CAWSGAQEEQYF.

The chain combines TRBV10-2 with TRBJ2-7; a weak D match, TRBD2 (6 bases). The CDR3 runs 12 residues. Trimming took off 7 bases at V and 6 bases at J, with 13 bases between the two ends. Germline CDR1 reads WSHSY; CDR2 reads SAAADI. This chain's CDR3 is CASTFAGTEQYF. CDR3 coding DNA: TGCGCCAGCACATTCGCGGGGACCGAGCAGTACTTC.

In this sample, this clone turned up once. The chain employs TRBV30 and TRBJ2-5; no clear D gene. With 7 bases removed from V and 5 bases from J, the gap between germline ends came to 14 bases. CDR1 and CDR2 from the germline V gene are GTSNPN and SVGIG (reference sequence). This CDR3 region has 12 residues. This CDR3 reads CAFEYNLETQYF. In DNA, the CDR3 is TGTGCCTTTGAGTATAACCTGGAGACCCAGTACTTC.

The V and J genes are TRBV25-1 and TRBJ1-5, with 8 nucleotides matching TRBD1. The CDR3 covers 14 residues. Germline CDR1 MGHDK, CDR2 SYGVNS. V lost 4 bases, J lost 4 bases, and 3 bases stayed unmatched. In DNA, the CDR3 is TGTGCCAGCAGTGGGACAGGGAGAAATCAGCCCCAGCATTTT. Encoded protein: CASSGTGRNQPQHF. Variable domain in full (rest from reference TRBV25-1 and TRBJ1-5): EADIYQTPRYLVIGTGKKITLECSQTMGHDKMYWYQQDPGMELHLIHYSYGVNSTEKGDLSSESTVSRIRTEHFPLTLESARPSHTSQYLCASSGTGRNQPQHFGDGTRLSIL.

This clone was seen a handful of times. V is TRBV29-1 and J is TRBJ2-2, with unresolved D. V lost 5 bases and J 2 bases, leaving 6 bases between the germline ends. In germline, CDR1 is SQVTM, CDR2 ANQGSEA. The CDR3 consists of 12 residues. The CDR3 region is CSVYSNTGELFF. CDR3 in DNA: TGCAGCGTTTACTCAAACACCGGGGAGCTGTTTTTT.

This chain joins TRBV29-1 and TRBJ2-7; D may be TRBD1 (6 bases). V was pared by 5 bases and J by 0 bases, with 11 bases between. CDR3 length: 13 residues. Germline V gene lookup returns CDR1 SQVTM and CDR2 ANQGSEA. The DNA for the CDR3 is TGCAGCGTTTTCGACAGGACCTCCTACGAGCAGTACTTC. Its protein product is CSVFDRTSYEQYF.

This clone was observed once. The rearrangement joins TRBV5-4 to TRBJ1-2, with D maybe TRBD1 (6 bases). Trimming left V 4 bases short and J 5 bases short, with 15 bases between. Germline V gene lookup returns CDR1 SGHNT and CDR2 YYREEE (reference sequence). This CDR3 is built from 14 residues. The CDR3 here is CASSPGGRTYGYTF. The CDR3 bases are TGTGCCAGCAGCCCGGGGGGCAGAACATATGGCTACACCTTC.

V usage is TRBV27 and J usage is TRBJ1-2; 8 bases fit TRBD1. Germline lookup yields CDR1 MNHEY and CDR2 SMNVEV (reference sequence). The CDR3 runs to 15 residues. Losses at the gene ends were 5 bases for V and 5 bases for J; bases not matched to a gene: 10. CDR3 nucleotide sequence: TGTGCCAGCAGTCCCAGGACAGGGACGAATTATGGCTACACCTTC. Its translation is CASSPRTGTNYGYTF.

V and J are TRBV9 and TRBJ2-3; D unclear. CDR1 SGDLS and CDR2 YYNGEE come from the germline V gene. CDR3 length: 14 residues. V gave up 3 bases and J gave up 2 bases, with 10 bases separating them. Here the CDR3 DNA reads TGTGCCAGCAGCGGACCTGGAGACACAGATACGCAGTATTTT. As protein: CASSGPGDTDTQYF. The full variable domain, rest sourced from reference TRBV9 and TRBJ2-3, is DSGVTQTPKHLITATGQRVTLRCSPRSGDLSVYWYQQSLDQGLQFLIQYYNGEERAKGNILERFSAQQFPDLHSELNLSSLELGDSALYFCASSGPGDTDTQYFGPGTRLTVL.

The table lists this clone with a few counts. The genes are TRBV6-1 and TRBJ2-3; 11 bases are a match to TRBD1. V was pared by 1 base and J by 4 bases, with 1 base of the junction left unmatched. The CDR3 is 15 amino acids. Germline-derived CDR1 and CDR2 are MNHNS and SASEGT. In DNA form, the CDR3 reads TGTGCCAGCAGTGAAGGGACAGGGGGCGCAGATACGCAGTATTTT. Its protein is CASSEGTGGADTQYF.

The chain joins TRBV13 to TRBJ2-1; D ambiguous. Trimming removed 5 bases from V and 4 bases from J, with 12 bases in between. CDR1 PRHDT and CDR2 FYEKMQ come from the germline V gene (reference sequence). CDR3 length: 14 residues. The CDR3 sequence is CASSPRAIYNEQFF. The DNA for the CDR3 is TGTGCCAGCAGCCCCCGGGCGATTTACAATGAGCAGTTCTTC.

V usage is TRBV5-1 and J usage is TRBJ1-1; possible D gene TRBD1, 5 bases. This CDR3 has 14 amino acids. Between the trimmed V and J ends, which lost 0 bases and 3 bases, there was a span of 9 bases. Germline lookup yields CDR1 SGHRS and CDR2 YFSETQ. The CDR3 region has the DNA TGCGCCAGCAGCTTGGGAGGGGTTCACACTGAAGCTTTCTTT. Residues: CASSLGGVHTEAFF.

J is TRBJ1-1 and V is TRBV30, with unresolved D. V was pared by 4 bases and J by 1 base, with 10 bases between. The germline V gene has CDR1 GTSNPN and CDR2 SVGIG (reference sequence). The CDR3 loop spans 13 amino acids. CDR3 nucleotides: TGTGCCTGGATGGTAGAGCCGAACACTGAAGCTTTCTTT. It translates to CAWMVEPNTEAFF.

This rearrangement joins TRBV5-4 to TRBJ1-2; D possibly corresponds to TRBD1 (5 bases). The germline CDR1 and CDR2 sequences are SGHNT and YYREEE (reference sequence). V was shortened by 5 bases and J by 5 bases, with 22 bases between the two germline ends. CDR3 length: 16 amino acids. The CDR3 nucleotides read TGTGCCAGCAGATTCCGGGGGTCGAACCAACTATATGGCTACACCTTC. Translating it yields CASRFRGSNQLYGYTF.

Points on this clone: The same CDR3 arises from other DNA sequences in this sample as well. This chain connects TRBV9 to TRBJ2-5, with D perhaps matching TRBD2 (6 bases). V lost 5 bases and J 1 base, leaving 12 bases between the germline ends. CDR1 and CDR2 from the germline V gene are SGDLS and YYNGEE. The CDR3 totals 14 residues. The CDR3 loop is CASSVPGAQETQYF. CDR3 DNA: TGTGCCAGCAGTGTGCCGGGAGCCCAAGAGACCCAGTACTTC.

This rearrangement joins TRBV27 to TRBJ2-2, with D possibly being TRBD1 (6 bases). The ends were cut back, 5 bases at V and 5 bases at J, with 15 bases in the middle. The CDR3 consists of 15 residues. The germline CDR1 and CDR2 sequences are MNHEY and SMNVEV (reference sequence). CDR3 loop: CASSILRGRTGELFF. CDR3 DNA sequence: TGTGCCAGCAGTATCCTCAGGGGTCGGACCGGGGAGCTGTTTTTT.

The gene calls are TRBV11-2 and TRBJ2-5; D might be TRBD1 (6 bases). V lost 3 bases and J lost 2, with 16 bases in between. This CDR3 spans 16 amino acids. Germline V lookup: CDR1 SGHAT, CDR2 FQNNGV. CDR3 sequence reads: CASSFHPQGLQETQYF. For the CDR3, the DNA is TGTGCCAGCAGCTTCCATCCGCAGGGGCTTCAAGAGACCCAGTACTTC.

The chain links TRBV11-2 to TRBJ2-1; no reliable D call. Germline CDR1 SGHAT, CDR2 FQNNGV. Trimming removed 1 base from V and 8 bases from J, with 15 bases in between. This CDR3 is built from 15 residues. The CDR3 coding sequence is TGTGCCAGCAGCTTAGGTGGCAGTTTGTTTGATGAGCAGTTCTTC. Encoded protein: CASSLGGSLFDEQFF. The entire variable domain, with the rest obtained from reference TRBV11-2 and TRBJ2-1, is as follows: EAGVAQSPRYKIIEKRQSVAFWCNPISGHATLYWYQQILGQGPKLLIQFQNNGVVDDSQLPKDRFSAERLKGVDSTLKIQPAKLEDSAVYLCASSLGGSLFDEQFFGPGTRLTVL.

The chain employs TRBV7-9 and TRBJ2-5; no reliable D call. Germline loops: CDR1 SEHNR, CDR2 FQNEAQ (reference sequence). The V end was cut by 1 base, the J end by 3 bases, with 6 bases between. CDR3 size: 13 residues. In DNA form, the CDR3 reads TGTGCCAGCAGCTTAGTTACAGAAGAGACCCAGTACTTC. Translating it yields CASSLVTEETQYF.